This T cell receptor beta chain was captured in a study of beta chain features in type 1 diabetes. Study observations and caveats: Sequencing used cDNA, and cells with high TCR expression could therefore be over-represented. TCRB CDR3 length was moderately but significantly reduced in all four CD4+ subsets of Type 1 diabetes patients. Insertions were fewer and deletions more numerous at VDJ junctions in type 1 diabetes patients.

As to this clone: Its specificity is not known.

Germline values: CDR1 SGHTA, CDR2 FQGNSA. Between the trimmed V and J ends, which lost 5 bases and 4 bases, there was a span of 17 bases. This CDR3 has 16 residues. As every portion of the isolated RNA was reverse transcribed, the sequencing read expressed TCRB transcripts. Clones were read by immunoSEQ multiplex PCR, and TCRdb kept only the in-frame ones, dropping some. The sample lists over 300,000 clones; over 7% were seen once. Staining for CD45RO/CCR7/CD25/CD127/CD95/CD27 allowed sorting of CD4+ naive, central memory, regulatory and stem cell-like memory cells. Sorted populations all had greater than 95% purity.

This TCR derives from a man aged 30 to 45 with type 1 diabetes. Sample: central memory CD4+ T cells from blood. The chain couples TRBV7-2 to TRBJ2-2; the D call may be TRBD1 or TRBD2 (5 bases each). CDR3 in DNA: TGTGCCAGCAGCCCCCCGGGACGGTCGACCACCGGGGAGCTGTTTTTT. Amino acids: CASSPPGRSTTGELFF.